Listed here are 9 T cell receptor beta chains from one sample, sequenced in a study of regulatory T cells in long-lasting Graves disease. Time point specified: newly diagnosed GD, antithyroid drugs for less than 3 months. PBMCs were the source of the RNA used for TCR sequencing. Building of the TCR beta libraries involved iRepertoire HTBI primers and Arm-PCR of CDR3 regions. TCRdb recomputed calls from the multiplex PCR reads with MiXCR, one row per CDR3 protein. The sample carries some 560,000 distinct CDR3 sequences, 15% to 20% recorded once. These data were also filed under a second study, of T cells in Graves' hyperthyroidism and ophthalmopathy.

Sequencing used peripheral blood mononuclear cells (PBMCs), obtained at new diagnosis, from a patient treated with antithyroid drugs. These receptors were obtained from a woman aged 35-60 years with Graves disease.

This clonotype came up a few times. The CDR3 sequence: CASSQSMGQGYYSGANVLTF. CDR3 coding DNA: TGTGCCAGCAGTCAATCGATGGGACAGGGCTATTACTCTGGGGCCAACGTCCTGACTTTC. The V gene is TRBV28, the J gene TRBJ2-6; 9 bases map to TRBD1. Germline V gives CDR1 MDHEN, CDR2 SYDVKM. The CDR3 covers 20 residues. J gave up 0 bases and V 5 bases, and 14 bases lay outside the gene matches.

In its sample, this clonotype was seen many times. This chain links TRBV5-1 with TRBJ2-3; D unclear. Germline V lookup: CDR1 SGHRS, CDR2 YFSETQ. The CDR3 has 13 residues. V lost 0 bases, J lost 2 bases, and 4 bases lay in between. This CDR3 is CASSLGPTDTQYF. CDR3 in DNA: TGCGCCAGCAGCTTGGGTCCCACAGATACGCAGTATTTT. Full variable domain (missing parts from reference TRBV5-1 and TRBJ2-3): KAGVTQTPRYLIKTRGQQVTLSCSPISGHRSVSWYQQTPGQGLQFLFEYFSETQRNKGNFPGRFSGRQFSNSRSEMNVSTLELGDSALYLCASSLGPTDTQYFGPGTRLTVL.

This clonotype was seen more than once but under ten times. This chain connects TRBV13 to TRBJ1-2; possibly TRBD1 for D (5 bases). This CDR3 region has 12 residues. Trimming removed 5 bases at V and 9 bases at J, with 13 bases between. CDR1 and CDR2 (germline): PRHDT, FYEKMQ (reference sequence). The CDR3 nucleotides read TGTGCCAGCAGCACCCCCGGGGCTAGCTACACCTTC. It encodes CASSTPGASYTF.

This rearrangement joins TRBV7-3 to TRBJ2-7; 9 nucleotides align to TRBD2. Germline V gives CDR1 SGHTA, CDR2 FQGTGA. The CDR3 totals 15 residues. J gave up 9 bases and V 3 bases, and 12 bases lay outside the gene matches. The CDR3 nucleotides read TGTGCCAGCAGCTTTAGCGGGGGTGCGCTACGAGGGCAGTACTTC. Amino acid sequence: CASSFSGGALRGQYF.

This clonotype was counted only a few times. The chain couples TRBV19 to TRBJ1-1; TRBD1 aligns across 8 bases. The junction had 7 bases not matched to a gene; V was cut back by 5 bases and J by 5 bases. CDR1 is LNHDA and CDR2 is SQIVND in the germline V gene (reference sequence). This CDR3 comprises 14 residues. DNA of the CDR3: TGTGCCAGTAGTGTCACGACAGGGGAGACTGAAGCTTTCTTT. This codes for CASSVTTGETEAFF.

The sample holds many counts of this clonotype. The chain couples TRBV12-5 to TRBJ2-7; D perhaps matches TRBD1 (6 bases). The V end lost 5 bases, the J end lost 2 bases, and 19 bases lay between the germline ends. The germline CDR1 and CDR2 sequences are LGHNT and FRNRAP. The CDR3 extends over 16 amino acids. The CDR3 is CASGPGTFTRTYEQYF. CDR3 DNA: TGTGCTAGTGGTCCCGGGACATTTACCCGGACCTACGAGCAGTACTTC.

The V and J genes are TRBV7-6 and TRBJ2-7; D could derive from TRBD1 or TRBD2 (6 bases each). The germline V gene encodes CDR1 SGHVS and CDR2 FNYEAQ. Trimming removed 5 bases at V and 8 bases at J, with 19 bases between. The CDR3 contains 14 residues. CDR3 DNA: TGTGCCAGCAGCCCCGGGTCGGGGGCAATGCAGCAGTACTTC. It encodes CASSPGSGAMQQYF.

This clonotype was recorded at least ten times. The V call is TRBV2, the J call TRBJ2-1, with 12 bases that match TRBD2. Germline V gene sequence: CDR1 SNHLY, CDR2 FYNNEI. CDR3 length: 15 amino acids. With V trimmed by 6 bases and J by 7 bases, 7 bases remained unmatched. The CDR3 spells CASRPLTSGGNEQFF. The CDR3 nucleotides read TGTGCCAGCAGACCCCTGACTAGCGGGGGAAATGAGCAGTTCTTC.

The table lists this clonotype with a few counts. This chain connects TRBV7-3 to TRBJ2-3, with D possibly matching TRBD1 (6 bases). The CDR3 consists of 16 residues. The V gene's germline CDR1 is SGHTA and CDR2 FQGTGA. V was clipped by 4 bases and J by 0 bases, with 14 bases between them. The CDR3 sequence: CASSYRGGHSTDTQYF. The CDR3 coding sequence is TGTGCCAGCAGCTACCGTGGGGGACATAGCACAGATACGCAGTATTTT.